This TCR beta chain was identified during a study of T cell responses to AZD1222 COVID-19 vaccine. This clone was recorded once. Sequencing was performed with immunoSEQ multiplex PCR; in TCRdb, only in-frame clones are kept and a portion is missing. Among 110,000 to 150,000 clones listed, 70% to 90% were seen once. This CDR3 contains 17 residues. CDR1 is PRHDT and CDR2 is FYEKMQ in the germline V gene (reference sequence). V dropped 6 bases and J dropped 6; count of bases not matched to a gene: 14. The sample consisted of peripheral blood, taken on day 0 of AZD1222 vaccination. The V and J genes are TRBV13 and TRBJ2-1, with 10 bases identical to TRBD2. This TCR was recovered from an adult in good health. CDR3 DNA: TGTGCCAGCAGTTTGAGTCGGGGAGCGGGAGGGAGCAATGAGCAGTTCTTC. Translated: CASSLSRGAGGSNEQFF.